The TCR beta chain described here comes from a study of cytomegalovirus exposure and HLA in healthy donors (dated by TCRdb to the late 2010s). In the study overall: According to a later analysis, one platform produced both the roughly 120 validation repertoires and the 550 to 800 repertoires of the first cohort. The study aimed to test whether cataloging public T cell receptors could reveal signatures of past pathogen exposure. Along with the approximately 670-subject first cohort, a separate validation cohort of over a hundred different subjects was used. High-throughput TCR immunosequencing, statistical association of individual TCRs with disease status, and machine learning were combined to predict cytomegalovirus infection status. Study-wide findings and limitations: The authors suggested that the approach could potentially be extended to other disease states and immunological phenotypes. In vitro tests confirmed that three of the cytomegalovirus-associated TCR beta chains recognize cytomegalovirus antigens. The study listed approximately 150 TCR beta chains as associated with cytomegalovirus. Of the cluster scores, around 95% were above 0 in a later analysis, which found that TCRs clustered in the first cohort also tended to co-occur in the 95 to 150 validation repertoires. The classifier was reported to diagnose cytomegalovirus status with high specificity and sensitivity in both the original cohort and the validation cohort. All 120 or so repertoires were used to score co-occurrence in the validation cohort in a later analysis, because that analysis had no HLA typing for the cohort. Most TCR sequences were observed very rarely across donors, whereas some public TCRs were present in many individuals.

To note about this clone: Its recognized antigen is unknown. The input lacks base qualities; no much larger clone sits a single base away.

Donors formed part of the validation cohort, which comprised over a hundred subjects and was distinct from the first cohort of some 700 subjects. There are 13 amino acids in the CDR3, from cysteine to phenylalanine inclusive. Only the CDR3 portion is preserved as DNA: 39 bases, with reading frame beginning at the first base. Looking up the germline V gene yields CDR1 MNHNS and CDR2 SASEGT. V trim: 10 bases; J trim: 4 bases; unmatched bases: 4. Library construction relied on the immunoSEQ multiplex PCR assay. Turning to the authors' computational methods: A statistical classification framework was built for diagnosing cytomegalovirus status from the catalog of TCR beta chain sequences. This immuneACCESS table, as held by TCRdb, lists in-frame sequences with V and J called but not all clones. Of the missing ones, under half trace to an unresolved V gene in checked studies; the others have no known cause. That table supplies the V and J calls and clone size; D and trimming were determined from the DNA. Here the sample has over 200,000 clones; approximately 88% occur a single time. Roughly 13% of the sample lies in the top ten.

The sequenced material came from PBMCs. The clonotype comes from a woman in her 30s in good health and CMV-seropositive. This sequence uses TRBV6-1 and TRBJ2-7, and 13 junction bases match TRBD2. CDR3 sequence: CATGLAGEYEQYF. In nucleotides, the sequence is TGTGCCACCGGACTAGCGGGAGAGTACGAGCAGTACTTC.